The entry that follows covers one T cell receptor beta chain sequence. This clone appeared many times. Its binding antigen is unknown. The sequence runs out 3 residues before the end of the CDR3; the remainder is reconstructed from the germline J gene. For sequencing, equivalent amounts of genomic DNA were input from CVID and control samples. For every sample, a 60 bp segment covering the rearranged TCRbeta CDR3 region was amplified and then sequenced. TCRbeta amplification used the immunoSEQ assay, a bias-corrected multiplex PCR with high-throughput sequencing. The study's own analysis went as follows. Every unique nucleotide sequence was considered a clone and was annotated with V, D and J genes, copy number and frequency. Sequences were labeled productive if in frame, and non-productive if out of frame or containing stop codons. As previously described, clonality was computed from Shannon's entropy. The predicted amino acid sequences of productive clones were used to derive mean CDR3 Kyte-Doolittle hydropathy. Using the R hclust function, scaled V gene usage was clustered hierarchically with Manhattan distance and complete linkage. Sharing of clones by CDR3 amino acid sequence was evaluated through resampling of 12 repertoires per group over 100 rounds. The repertoires were searched for around 75 published EBV-specific and roughly 240 published CMV-specific TCRbeta sequences. Two CVID samples yielding fewer than 10,000 sequences were excluded from analysis, leaving some 40 CVID repertoires. TCRdb took this table from immuneACCESS and kept in-frame rearrangements with V and J called. Such tables lack part of the clones; where checked against another copy, unresolved V genes explain under half of the gap, and the rest is unexplained. V and J calls and clone size follow that table, whereas D and trimming were derived from the DNA. The sample features tens of thousands of clones, and none is a singleton. The top ten clonotypes cover about 2.2% of the sample.

The data were obtained in a study of T cell clonality in common variable immunodeficiency (dated by TCRdb to about 2015). The study at large found these results: Differences among patients in the CVID cohort limited the correlations between repertoire features and clinical complications. TCRbeta clonality was higher in CVID subjects than in healthy controls (t-test p = 0.018), and the increase was most characteristic of about a third of subjects. Despite equal DNA input, controls averaged roughly 80,000 unique sequences per sample versus about 32,000 in CVID samples. Reportedly, TCRbeta sequences from CVID had fewer deletions and N-nucleotide insertions, and highly modified clones with 13 or more V deletions were absent from CVID. According to the authors, figuring out what caused the increased clonality in CVID would require sequencing the repertoires of T cell subpopulations. CVID subjects shared fewer TCRbeta clones with each other than healthy controls did (p < 0.0001).

From V the trimming removes 6 bases and from J it removes 2 bases, while the gene matches leave 10 bases of the junction unaccounted for. The CDR3 runs 14 amino acids, cysteine and phenylalanine included. Part of the CDR3 DNA is given, 33 bases translated from base 1. For CDR1 and CDR2, the germline V gene (reference sequence) lists DFQATT and SNEGSKA. Both CVID patients and healthy controls were predominantly of Caucasian heritage. From each donor, roughly 5 to 9 ml of heparinized peripheral whole blood was collected. Genomic DNA from adults with common variable immune deficiency (CVID) and from healthy adult controls was used for sequencing of TCRbeta CDR3 repertoires. There were around 22 healthy adult volunteers in the control group (approximately 12 female and roughly ten male), ranging in age from about 23 to 75 years, with a mean age of 34. Diluted blood was density-centrifuged over Hypaque 1077 or Ficoll-Paque to isolate peripheral blood mononuclear cells. Genomic DNA was obtained from unsorted mononuclear cells through either Qiagen column purification or a centrifugation-based method.

The sequence links TRBV20-1 to TRBJ2-7, with 7 central nucleotides matching TRBD2. The sequenced material came from peripheral blood mononuclear cells. This receptor was obtained from a person between 18 and 75 years old in good health. CDR3 DNA, as far as it was read: TGCAGTGCGAGACCCGGGGACTATGCCTACGAG. Protein translation: CSARPGDYAYE. The full CDR3 protein is CSARPGDYAYEQYF.